This T cell receptor (beta chain) came from a study of T-cell memory formation after mild COVID-19. Study background: The TCR clusters were mostly specific to one donor.

A single record per CDR3 protein comes from TCRdb applying MiXCR to the 5' RACE reads. The repertoire has nearly 110,000 distinct CDR3 sequences, more than 15% of them found once; the top ten carry around 28%. V lost 1 base and J lost 2; bases outside the gene matches: 10. This CDR3 region has 18 residues. Germline loops: CDR1 MNHNS, CDR2 SASEGT. General observations from the study: Mostly located in CM and EM were contracting CD4+ clones, with contracting CD8+ clones located in EMRA. Researchers found some responding clones in pre-infection memory, a sign that cross-reactive memory joined. A second wave of clones peaked on day 37, and their SARS-CoV-2 specificity went unconfirmed.

As concerns this clonotype: Antigen: not known.

The sample was PBMCs or a T cell subset sorted from them (not recorded which). This sequence was found in an adult woman who had mild COVID-19 (a few samples of this study predate the infection). Cell type and time point are not known. This rearrangement joins TRBV6-1 to TRBJ2-5; 10 bases are a match to TRBD2. The CDR3 coding sequence is TGTGCCAGCAGTGAAGAGGTAGCGGGGGGCTTTTCGCAAGAGACCCAGTACTTC. Translated: CASSEEVAGGFSQETQYF.